This T cell receptor (beta chain) derives from a study of T cells after yellow fever vaccination. Study conclusions and caveats: When the response was secondary, it was weaker but reached its peak faster, day 5 versus 15.

This clonotype was detected only a few times. Its antigen is not identified. TCRdb analysed the 5' RACE reads with MiXCR anew, one entry per CDR3 protein. The table has some 350,000 distinct CDR3 sequences, roughly 4.3% seen once. This CDR3 region has 12 residues. The germline V and J ends were trimmed by 3 bases and 3 bases, with 6 bases remaining between them. This TCR derives from a man in his late teens or twenties who received the YFV17D yellow fever vaccine. The input for sequencing was PBMCs, taken 5 days after the yellow fever booster vaccination. This chain uses TRBV12-3 or TRBV12-4 with TRBJ2-7, with D unresolved. This CDR3 is CASSLACYEQYV. DNA for the CDR3: TGTGCCAGCAGTTTGGCGTGCTACGAGCAGTACGTC.